Sequencing of this T cell receptor (beta chain) was carried out in a study of neurological immune-mediated disorders. Ten or more counts support this clonotype. TCRdb re-derived calls from the 5' RACE reads in MiXCR, one entry per CDR3 protein. The table shows roughly 52,000 distinct CDR3 sequences, with 3.8% occurring only once. Sequenced: PBMCs. The receptor's source is a man aged 55 to 69 with multiple sclerosis.

CDR3 in DNA: TGTGCCAGCAGCGTAAACGGCGGGGGACGGCCCGCCCTCCACTTT. Encoded protein: CASSVNGGGRPALHF. The chain couples TRBV9 to TRBJ1-6, with D possibly being TRBD1 (5 bases). There are 15 residues in the CDR3. CDR1 is SGDLS and CDR2 is YYNGEE in the germline V gene. Trimming cost V 1 base and J 14 bases, with 19 bases left between them.